The 7 T cell receptor beta chains listed next were all sequenced from one sample in a study of vaccination and CD4 T cells after COVID-19 (dated by TCRdb to between 2021 and 2023). What this sample's treatment or condition label stands for: roughly 11-day PBMC culture with coronavirus spike peptide pools or control peptides (ViraFEST assay). CD4+ T cells from unexposed donors were collected before the COVID-19 pandemic (2011-2018). Antigens of these TCRs are unknown. Library prep was done by PCR. The instrument was an Illumina iSeq 100. DNA from cultured CD4+ T cells underwent TCR sequencing with the Oncomine TCR Beta short-read assay at the Johns Hopkins FTIC core. Through fastp at Q25 and MiXCR, TCRdb rebuilt clones from the public reads, retaining in-frame beta chains. CDR3 protein duplicates are merged, each entry listing the most common genes and DNA. This sample has 5,000 or so distinct CDR3 sequences in its table, and approximately 42% of those were observed once. The ten largest clones add up to about 26% of the sample.

Source material: CD4+ T cells from blood, cultured in vitro. These receptors were obtained from a human donor in good health.

V gene TRBV7-8 combines with J gene TRBJ2-1; 10 positions match TRBD2. From germline, CDR1 is SGHVS and CDR2 FQNEAQ. V was clipped by 5 bases and J by 7 bases; unmatched bases: 11. The CDR3 is made up of 16 amino acids. CDR3 DNA: TGTGCCAGCAGCCACCCTAGCGGGAGAGGGGGTAATGAGCAGTTCTTC. Translated, it gives CASSHPSGRGGNEQFF.

CDR3 nucleotide sequence: TGCGCCAGCAGCTTTACGGCCGCGACAGGAGAGAACTATGGCTACACCTTC. Amino acid sequence: CASSFTAATGENYGYTF. The chain links TRBV5-1 to TRBJ1-2; a weak D match, TRBD1 (6 bases). CDR3 length equals 17 residues. Deletions cut 2 bases from V and 2 bases from J, with 19 bases between. Germline V gene lookup returns CDR1 SGHRS and CDR2 YFSETQ.

This clonotype was seen a few times. The J gene is TRBJ1-6, the V gene TRBV5-4; D is unclear. From germline, CDR1 is SGHNT and CDR2 YYREEE (reference sequence). CDR3 size: 15 residues. V dropped 7 bases and J dropped 5 bases, with 16 bases sitting between them. The CDR3 region is CASGDRASDNSPLHF. The DNA for the CDR3 is TGTGCCAGCGGCGACCGGGCGAGCGATAATTCACCCCTCCACTTT.

The rearrangement uses TRBV5-1 and TRBJ1-2, with D possibly being TRBD1 (6 bases). The germline V and J ends were trimmed by 0 bases and 1 base, with 16 bases remaining between them. Per germline, CDR1 SGHRS and CDR2 YFSETQ. The CDR3 has 17 amino acids. As DNA, the CDR3 is TGCGCCAGCAGCTTGGGGACAGTGCTTCCAGTTAACTATGGCTACACCTTC. This encodes CASSLGTVLPVNYGYTF.

V gene TRBV19 combines with J gene TRBJ2-5; no firm D call. The germline CDR1 and CDR2 sequences are LNHDA and SQIVND (reference sequence). V was clipped by 3 bases and J by 0 bases, with 11 bases between them. The CDR3 is 15 residues long. This CDR3 reads CASSMSRKDQETQYF. CDR3 DNA sequence: TGTGCCAGTAGTATGTCCCGCAAAGACCAAGAGACCCAGTACTTC.

The rearrangement uses TRBV6-2 or TRBV6-3 and TRBJ2-3; 15 bases match TRBD2. Germline lookup yields CDR1 MNHEY and CDR2 SVGEGT. The CDR3 is 16 residues long. With 6 bases clipped from V and 5 bases from J, the junction kept 6 bases outside the gene matches. For the CDR3, the DNA is TGTGCCAGCAGACTCGGACTAGCGGGGGGGTTAGATACGCAGTATTTT. Its translation: CASRLGLAGGLDTQYF.

CDR3 DNA: TGTGCCAGCAGGACACCGGGACTAGCATACGAGCAGTACTTC. Translated, it gives CASRTPGLAYEQYF. This chain joins TRBV6-2 or TRBV6-3 and TRBJ2-7; 9 bases agree with TRBD2. CDR1 is MNHEY, CDR2 SVGEGT, per germline. With V trimmed by 6 bases and J by 4 bases, 7 bases remained unmatched. The CDR3 runs to 14 residues.